This T cell receptor beta chain comes out of a study of T cells in Graves' hyperthyroidism and ophthalmopathy. Study-level results: Within blood appeared most thyroid clonotypes that had expanded above 0.001.

V lost 5 bases and J lost 6, with 19 bases in between. The CDR3 runs to 15 residues. CDR1 is MNHNS and CDR2 is SASEGT in the germline V gene. Researchers amplified the TCR beta CDR3 regions from RNA transcripts. In the first-round RT-PCR of the TCR CDR3, the HTBI primer set was used. In TCRdb, the multiplex PCR reads were re-called with MiXCR into one record per CDR3 protein. The top ten hold about 19% of the sample, which has a few hundred thousand distinct CDR3 sequences, roughly 15% seen once. A word on this clonotype: The antigen is undetermined.

The origin of this receptor is a woman aged 25-40 years with Graves' ophthalmopathy. Input material: blood. The V gene is TRBV6-1, the J gene TRBJ1-1, with TRBD1 as a possible D gene (5 bases). As DNA, the CDR3 is TGTGCCAGCAGTAGCCCTCAGGGTCGCGTGGCTGAAGCTTTCTTT. It yields the protein CASSSPQGRVAEAFF.